This TCR beta chain was retrieved from a study of blood T cell repertoires in COVID-19. Study-wide background: Collection of acute and convalescent COVID-19 samples took place in the United States, Italy and Spain. T cells, B-cell-depleted T cells, or PBMCs provided the cDNA or gDNA that served as material.

As handled by the study authors: How many nucleated cells were present was estimated from reference gene primer amplification. TCRdb's copy holds only in-frame clones and misses some; the assay was immunoSEQ multiplex PCR. D and trimming come from the DNA, and the V and J calls and clone size come from that table. The sample lists around 200,000 clones; around 87% were seen once. The sample consisted of peripheral blood. The TCR originated in a man aged 35-49 years with active or convalescent COVID-19.

CDR3 sequence: CASSSYRVNTGELFF. The CDR3 nucleotides read TGTGCCAGCAGCTCGTACAGGGTGAACACCGGGGAGCTGTTTTTT. J is TRBJ2-2 and V is TRBV7-8; D possibly corresponds to TRBD1 (6 bases). In germline, CDR1 is SGHVS, CDR2 FQNEAQ. CDR3 size: 15 residues. V was shortened by 4 bases and J by 1 base, with 10 bases between the two germline ends.